This TCR beta chain was captured in a study of blood T cells in healthy people across ages. Study-wide points: Whereas aged donors had fewer naive CD4+ cells, long-lived donors had more of them and higher diversity. A strong correlation between TCR beta diversity and naive T cell percentage was seen.

In the case of this clonotype: Antigen unknown.

Sample-barcoded 5' priming and a J-beta primer mix drove a second PCR of roughly 6 to 12 cycles. TCRdb re-called the 5' RACE reads through MiXCR, storing one row per CDR3 protein. The table includes over 1.5 million distinct CDR3 sequences, roughly 50% detected once. The CDR3 runs to 18 residues. The trim removed 5 bases at V and 4 bases at J, leaving 10 bases unmatched. Germline assignment: CDR1 PRHDT and CDR2 FYEKMQ (reference sequence). Healthy Caucasian individuals from Russia aged roughly 6 to 90 were enrolled as donors. Material for sequencing was blood. This sequence was found in a woman in her forties in good health. The chain joins TRBV13 to TRBJ2-3, with 15 bases that match TRBD2. CDR3 region: CASSRAARTSGGADTQYF. The CDR3 region has the DNA TGTGCCAGCAGCCGAGCCGCCCGGACTAGCGGGGGGGCAGATACGCAGTATTTT.